The entry below describes one T cell receptor (beta chain). This clonotype was seen repeatedly, ten times or more. Its antigen is still unknown. No base qualities exist here, and no much larger clone lies one base off it. The CDR3 runs 12 residues from the cysteine to the phenylalanine. The read is trimmed to its CDR3 DNA, 36 bases read in frame from base 1. V drops 4 bases and J drops 2 bases, leaving 5 bases in between. The germline V gene (reference sequence) gives CDR1 as LGHDT and CDR2 as YNNKEL. The data belong to a study of identical twins (dated by TCRdb to the mid-2010s). Regarding the study in general: To test whether fetal clonotypes persist, this study deep-sequenced TCR alpha and beta repertoires from monozygotic twins, from unrelated adults of various ages, and from cord blood. Replicate twin experiments were performed at different times using different library preparation protocols to rule out contamination. Points the paper makes about the study in general: Fewer insertions were carried by abundant cord blood beta clonotypes, a similar but weaker trend appeared in young adult naive repertoires, and no such trend appeared in memory repertoires. Compared with coincidental sharing between unrelated individuals, an excess of low generation-probability sequences was observed among out-of-frame TCR alpha sequences shared between twins. Because the same donors could not be followed over many years, the conclusions depended on cross-sectional statistical analysis. Out-of-frame TCR alpha sharing in monozygotic twins was systematically underestimated by recombination models, whereas sharing between unrelated individuals was in agreement with the recombination models. A weaker excess of twin sharing was found in beta out-of-frame sequences because the signal-to-noise ratio was lowered by fewer shared sequences. Zero-insertion analyses could be partly confounded by invariant T cells such as MAIT and iNKT, although diverse VJ usage argued against such confounding for most clonotypes.

All donors were healthy Caucasians. Miltenyi CD45RO+ enrichment and human naive T-cell isolation kits were used to isolate memory (CD45RO+) and naive T cells from PBMC. The library was obtained by 5' RACE. The data were produced on an Illumina HiSeq 2000. A universal primer binding site was introduced by template switching, and a unique molecular identifier was present in the final cDNA, enabling accurate counting of TCR cDNA molecules. First-strand cDNA for TCR alpha and beta chains was synthesized from specific primers in the conserved constant-segment region. To control for contamination, each cDNA library was double barcoded with a SMART-Mk sample barcode plus Illumina barcodes. TruSeq adapter sequences, together with Illumina sample barcodes, were added in two successive PCR steps. The TCR alpha and beta cDNA libraries were sequenced on the Illumina HiSeq platform using custom primers. Concerning the study's data processing: MiGEC processed the raw reads to extract unique molecular identifiers, while MiXCR was used to determine the CDR3 positions. Recombination models were inferred per individual with the repgenHMM and IGoR tools using an EM algorithm. The tcR package in R was used for shared clonotype analysis, with sharing normalized by the product of cloneset sizes. To study raw recombination free of thymic and clonal selection effects, out-of-frame nonproductive sequences were analyzed. TCRdb itself trimmed the public reads at Q25 with fastp, ran MiXCR and retained productive beta chains. Every entry covers one CDR3 protein and lists the most common genes and DNA from its rows. What appears here as the V and J calls and clone size reflects TCRdb's work, not the paper's. Recorded for this sample are approximately 94,000 distinct CDR3 sequences; about 6% of them occurred a single time. The biggest ten clones account for about 12% of the sample.

The sample taken for sequencing was memory T cells sorted from blood. The cell subset or site label here, explained by the study, means: CD45RO+ enriched T cells. The chain is encoded by TRBV3-1 joined to TRBJ2-5; the D region possibly corresponds to TRBD1 (5 bases align). This clonotype originated in a woman aged 50 to 60 in good health. The CDR3 corresponds to CASSRTQETQYF. The DNA sequence follows: TGTGCCAGCAGCCGGACACAAGAGACCCAGTACTTC.